The 19 T cell receptor beta chains below all came from one sample that was sequenced in a study of cytomegalovirus exposure and HLA in healthy donors. Primers included in the PCR were 60 Vbeta and 13 Jbeta primers. Only in-frame clones appear in the TCRdb table, and some are missing; sequencing was by immunoSEQ multiplex PCR. Its table records 200,000 or so clones. Sample: PBMCs. These receptors all come from a boy aged 5-17 years in good health and CMV-seronegative.

The chain employs TRBV6-5 and TRBJ1-2; TRBD1 might be the D (5 bases). V was cut by 2 bases and J by 5 bases, with 9 bases left in between. The CDR3 sequence is 13 residues long. The germline V gene encodes CDR1 MNHEY and CDR2 SVGAGI. The CDR3 sequence is CASSYEGRYGYTF. The CDR3 coding sequence is TGTGCCAGCAGTTACGAGGGGAGGTATGGCTACACCTTC.

In regard to this clone: This sample includes further DNA sequences coding for the same CDR3. The chain has TRBV5-1 and TRBJ1-1, with D possibly TRBD1 on 5 matching bases. The CDR3 totals 14 residues. Trimming took 1 base from V and 1 from J, leaving 8 bases between them. The germline gives CDR1 SGHRS, CDR2 YFSETQ. This chain's CDR3 is CASSLSGGNTEAFF. Written as DNA, the CDR3 is TGCGCCAGCAGCTTGTCGGGGGGGAACACTGAAGCTTTCTTT.

In regard to this clone: The junction does not match germline at one end; this may be a read error. The chain couples TRBV5-1 to TRBJ1-1, with D uncertain. Germline lookup yields CDR1 SGHRS and CDR2 YFSETQ. The CDR3 totals 13 residues. CDR3 nucleotides: TGCGCCAGCGGCTTAGGAGGGCACACTGAAGCTTTCTTT. Protein sequence: CASGLGGHTEAFF.

The V call is TRBV4-1, the J call TRBJ2-7; 8 bases are shared with TRBD1. Germline CDR1 and CDR2: MGHRA and YSYEKL. The CDR3 extends over 16 amino acids. Germline trimming cut 3 bases from V and 1 base from J; bases unmatched to any gene: 8. CDR3 sequence: CASSQAGTGSSYEQYF. In DNA, the CDR3 is TGCGCCAGCAGCCAGGCCGGGACAGGTAGTTCCTACGAGCAGTACTTC.

This sequence joins TRBV30 and TRBJ1-1; D remains unclear. CDR1 and CDR2 (germline): GTSNPN, SVGIG (reference sequence). This CDR3 region has 12 residues. V was cut by 3 bases and J by 9 bases, with 14 bases left in between. The CDR3 nucleotides read TGTGCCTGGAGGCTCGGCCCGGGGAAAGCTTTCTTT. Its translation: CAWRLGPGKAFF.

This chain links TRBV7-9 with TRBJ1-2; D remains ambiguous. Trimming removed 2 bases at V and 4 bases at J, with 11 bases between. Germline values: CDR1 SEHNR, CDR2 FQNEAQ (reference sequence). CDR3 length: 14 residues. CDR3 nucleotides: TGTGCCAGCAGCTTATCGACAAACAGCTATGGCTACACCTTC. Protein product: CASSLSTNSYGYTF. Using reference TRBV7-9 and TRBJ1-2 for the parts outside the CDR3, the full variable domain is DTGVSQNPRHKITKRGQNVTFRCDPISEHNRLYWYRQTLGQGPEFLTYFQNEAQLEKSRLLSDRFSAERPKGSFSTLEIQRTEQGDSAMYLCASSLSTNSYGYTFGSGTRLTVV.

This chain links TRBV14 with TRBJ2-7, with a tentative D call TRBD1 (5 bases). This CDR3 is built from 13 residues. The V end was cut by 8 bases, the J end by 0 bases, with 11 bases between. Germline CDR1 SGHDN, CDR2 FVKESK. The CDR3 DNA sequence: TGTGCCAGCGCGCAGGGCAGCTCCTACGAGCAGTACTTC. Translating it yields CASAQGSSYEQYF. Complete variable domain (other parts from reference TRBV14 and TRBJ2-7): EAGVTQFPSHSVIEKGQTVTLRCDPISGHDNLYWYRRVMGKEIKFLLHFVKESKQDESGMPNNRFLAERTGGTYSTLKVQPAELEDSGVYFCASAQGSSYEQYFGPGTRLTVT.

This chain uses TRBV5-4 with TRBJ1-6; D gene unclear. The CDR3 consists of 15 residues. Germline V gene data show CDR1 as SGHNT and CDR2 as YYREEE (reference sequence). The V end was cut by 0 bases, the J end by 10 bases, with 14 bases between. CDR3 residues: CASSLAGGGRSPLHF. CDR3 nucleotide sequence: TGTGCCAGCAGCTTGGCCGGTGGAGGAAGATCACCCCTCCACTTT.

This chain connects TRBV28 to TRBJ2-1; 10 bases map to TRBD1. V trimming: 7 bases; J trimming: 6 bases; junction bases outside the gene matches: 9. There are 15 residues in the CDR3. CDR1 is MDHEN and CDR2 is SYDVKM in the germline V gene. In nucleotides, the CDR3 is TGTGCCAGCACCGTACCGGGACAGGGGAGCAATGAGCAGTTCTTC. Protein product: CASTVPGQGSNEQFF.

The rearrangement joins TRBV6-1 to TRBJ2-5, with unresolved D. The CDR3 is 15 amino acids. V lost 0 bases and J lost 4, with 12 bases in between. CDR1 and CDR2 from the germline V gene are MNHNS and SASEGT. The CDR3 loop reads CASSEARTAGETQYF. The DNA of the CDR3 is TGTGCCAGCAGTGAAGCCCGAACTGCAGGAGAGACCCAGTACTTC.

The chain employs TRBV27 and TRBJ2-2; TRBD1 matches at 7 bases. The germline CDR1 and CDR2 sequences are MNHEY and SMNVEV (reference sequence). The J segment lost 0 bases and the V segment lost 6 bases, leaving 7 bases of the junction unmatched. CDR3 size: 16 residues. CDR3 residues: CASSLPGTANTGELFF. Here the CDR3 DNA reads TGTGCCAGCAGCTTGCCCGGGACAGCGAACACCGGGGAGCTGTTTTTT.

The rearrangement joins TRBV7-9 to TRBJ1-1, with 8 bases matching TRBD1. Germline loops: CDR1 SEHNR, CDR2 FQNEAQ (reference sequence). The CDR3 is made up of 14 amino acids. After removal of 1 base from V and 4 bases from J, the junction contained 2 bases not matched to a gene. CDR3 residues: CASSLGTGTTEAFF. The CDR3 bases are TGTGCCAGCAGCTTAGGGACAGGGACCACTGAAGCTTTCTTT.

This CDR3 is CASSIGGPGDSPLHF. CDR3 DNA sequence: TGTGCCAGTAGTATCGGCGGCCCGGGGGATTCACCCCTCCACTTT. V and J are TRBV19 and TRBJ1-6; tentatively, D is TRBD1 (5 bases). The CDR3 has 15 residues. The germline V gene encodes CDR1 LNHDA and CDR2 SQIVND (reference sequence). Trimming took off 3 bases at V and 8 bases at J, with 14 bases between the two ends.

CDR3 amino acids: CASSQDGQGTGYTF. The DNA of the CDR3 is TGTGCCAGCAGCCAGGATGGACAGGGCACGGGCTACACCTTC. The chain links TRBV4-2 to TRBJ1-2, with 8 bases matching TRBD1. The CDR3 has 14 residues. Germline values: CDR1 LGHNA, CDR2 YNFKEQ. V was pared by 3 bases and J by 8 bases, with 8 bases of the junction left unmatched.

The CDR3 here is CASSIRTGTPTYEQYF. The CDR3 nucleotides are TGCGCCAGCAGCATACGGACCGGGACACCGACCTACGAGCAGTACTTC. V and J are TRBV5-1 and TRBJ2-7; weak D call: TRBD1 (6 bases). The CDR3 contains 16 residues. Germline V gene lookup returns CDR1 SGHRS and CDR2 YFSETQ. The V end was cut by 4 bases, the J end by 2 bases, with 19 bases between.

The V and J genes are TRBV6-5 and TRBJ2-3; tentative D call: TRBD2 (5 bases). V was cut by 0 bases and J by 6 bases, with 10 bases left in between. The germline V gene encodes CDR1 MNHEY and CDR2 SVGAGI. The CDR3 consists of 14 residues. Here the CDR3 reads CASSYSSERDTQYF. The CDR3 DNA reads TGTGCCAGCAGTTACTCGTCTGAGCGGGATACGCAGTATTTT.

This chain uses TRBV30 with TRBJ2-1; 8 bases match TRBD1. Germline loops: CDR1 GTSNPN, CDR2 SVGIG (reference sequence). The CDR3 covers 18 residues. The ends lost 3 bases at V and 7 bases at J; junction bases unmatched: 20. The CDR3 reads CAWSRLSWDRSLANEQFF. CDR3 bases: TGTGCCTGGAGCCGACTATCCTGGGACAGGAGTTTAGCGAATGAGCAGTTCTTC.

V gene TRBV7-9 combines with J gene TRBJ2-7, with 9 bases matching TRBD1. V shed 5 bases, J shed 3 bases, and the junction held 2 bases outside the gene matches. The CDR3 length is 13 residues. Per the germline V gene, CDR1 is SEHNR and CDR2 is FQNEAQ (reference sequence). CDR3 nucleotides: TGTGCCAGCAGCCCGGGACAGGGCTACGAGCAGTACTTC. Protein sequence: CASSPGQGYEQYF. Full variable domain (outside the CDR3, taken from reference TRBV7-9 and TRBJ2-7): DTGVSQNPRHKITKRGQNVTFRCDPISEHNRLYWYRQTLGQGPEFLTYFQNEAQLEKSRLLSDRFSAERPKGSFSTLEIQRTEQGDSAMYLCASSPGQGYEQYFGPGTRLTVT.

The rearrangement uses TRBV27 and TRBJ2-3; 8 bases map to TRBD2. Germline assignment: CDR1 MNHEY and CDR2 SMNVEV (reference sequence). This CDR3 is built from 15 residues. V was clipped by 5 bases and J by 1 base; unmatched bases: 5. The CDR3 DNA reads as TGTGCCAGCAGTACACGGCGGGGGGGCACAGATACGCAGTATTTT. Protein: CASSTRRGGTDTQYF.